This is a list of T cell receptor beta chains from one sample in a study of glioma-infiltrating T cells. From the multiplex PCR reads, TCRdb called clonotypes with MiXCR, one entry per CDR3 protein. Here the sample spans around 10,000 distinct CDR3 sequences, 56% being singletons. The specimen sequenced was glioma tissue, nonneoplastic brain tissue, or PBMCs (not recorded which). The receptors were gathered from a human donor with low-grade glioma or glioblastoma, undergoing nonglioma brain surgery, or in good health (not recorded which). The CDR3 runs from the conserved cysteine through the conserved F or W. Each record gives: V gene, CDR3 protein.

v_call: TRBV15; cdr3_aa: CATSSCLQGKTQYF
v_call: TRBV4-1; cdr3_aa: CASRQDRLNTEAFF
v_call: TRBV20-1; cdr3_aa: CSARGGQGSEAYEQYF
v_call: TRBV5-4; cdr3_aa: CASSRTSGKNNEQFF
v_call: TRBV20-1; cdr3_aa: CSGASWGSSYEQYF
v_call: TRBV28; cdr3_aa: CASSLRDTQYF
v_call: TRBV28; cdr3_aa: CASSLGRGYEQYF
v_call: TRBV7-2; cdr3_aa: CASRLGNLGDTKYF
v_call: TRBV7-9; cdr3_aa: CASSLGPVAPNNGELFF
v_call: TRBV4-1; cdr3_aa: CASSQVSSRDRVCF
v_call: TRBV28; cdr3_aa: CASSLLSVNTQYF
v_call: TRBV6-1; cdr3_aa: CASSEAQPQHF
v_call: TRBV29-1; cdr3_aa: CSAERGAYNEQFF
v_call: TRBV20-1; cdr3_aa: CSATRTFDPYEQYF
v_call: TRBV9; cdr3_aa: CASSTEADRTPQHF
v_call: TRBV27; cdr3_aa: CASSLRGNNQPQHF
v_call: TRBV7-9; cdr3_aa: CASSPAVASTDTQYF
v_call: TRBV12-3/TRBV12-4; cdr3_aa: CASSLGTSGRVSQETKYF
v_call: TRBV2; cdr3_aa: CASRRLSDNEQFF
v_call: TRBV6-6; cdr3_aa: CASSYSGQVYQETQYF
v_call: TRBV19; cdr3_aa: CASSRERDWPRDF
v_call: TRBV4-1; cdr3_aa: CASSPTLAGFRDTQCF
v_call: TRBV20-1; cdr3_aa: CSATEPTSPSYEKYF
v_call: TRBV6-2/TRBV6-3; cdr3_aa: CASGTRAVVNEKFF
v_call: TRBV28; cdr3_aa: CASSFKRTSANTGELFF
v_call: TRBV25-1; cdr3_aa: CANSRTGSVTEDFF
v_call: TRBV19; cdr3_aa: CASSRRAPYGYTF
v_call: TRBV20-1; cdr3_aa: CSAIRLAGGYEQFF
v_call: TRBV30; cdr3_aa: CALRIGRDEAFF
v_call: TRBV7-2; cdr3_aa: CAGSFGNSNQPQHF
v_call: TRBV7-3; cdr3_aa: CSSSSLGGLNTQYF
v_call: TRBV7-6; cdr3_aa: CASDEGRSTDTQYF
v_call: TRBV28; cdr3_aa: CASSLGGGYQETQYF
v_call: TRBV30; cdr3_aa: CAWSGTGGFNQPQHF
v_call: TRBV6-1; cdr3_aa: CATKRGADTEAFF
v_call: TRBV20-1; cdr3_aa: CSAVTGSQPQHF
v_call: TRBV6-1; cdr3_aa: CASRSSGKGDEQFF
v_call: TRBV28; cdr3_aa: CASSSPAQETQYF
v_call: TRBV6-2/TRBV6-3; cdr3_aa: CASSYTLAGGVPYNEQFF
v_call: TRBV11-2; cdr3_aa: CSSSLAGSNTEAFF
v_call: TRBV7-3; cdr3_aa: CASSLDPSSYNEHFF
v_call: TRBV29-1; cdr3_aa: CSVGSSYEQYF
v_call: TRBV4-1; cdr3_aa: CASSQEERGTDRQYF
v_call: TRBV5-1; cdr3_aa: CASSLRQGAYEQYF
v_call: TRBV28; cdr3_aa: CASWALGDDSNQPQHF
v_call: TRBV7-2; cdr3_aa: CASSFGNSNQPQHF
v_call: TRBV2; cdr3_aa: CARSGRQGINTETFF
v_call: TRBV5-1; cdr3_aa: CASSLYDSTYEQYF
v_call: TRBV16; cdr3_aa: CASSQLVNTQAFF
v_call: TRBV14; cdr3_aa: CASSARQGHTEAFF
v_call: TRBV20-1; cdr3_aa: CSVGSYGTSASKNVQYF
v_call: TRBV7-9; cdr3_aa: CASSFLANSGNTIYF
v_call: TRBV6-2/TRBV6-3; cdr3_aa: CASSGGLAGQETQCF
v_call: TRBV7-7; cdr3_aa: CDSRRDGYEQYF
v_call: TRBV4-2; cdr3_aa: CASSQERIPFGNTGELFF
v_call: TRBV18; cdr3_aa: CARSPPVASGKTIYF
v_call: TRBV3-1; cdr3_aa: CASSQAVEPLTQYF
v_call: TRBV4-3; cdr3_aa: CASSKDSPGSGNTIYF